This T cell receptor (beta chain) was sequenced in a study of T cell responses to AZD1222 COVID-19 vaccine. General observations from the study: After the peak T cell response, and only then, were repertoires sampled. White British people made up most donors, females outnumbered males, and clonal diversity was possibly underestimated. Unmutated variant regions reportedly attract nearly half of all spike-specific TCRs.

Data came from immunoSEQ multiplex PCR; TCRdb stores just in-frame clones and leaves some out. The table includes 250,000 to 300,000 clones, 85% to 95% detected once. Investigators merged groups given second doses at roughly 4 or roughly 12 weeks. Comment on this clone: Its antigen is unknown.

This material consisted of peripheral blood, taken 28 days after the second AZD1222 dose. The TCR originated in an adult who received the AZD1222 COVID-19 vaccine.

CDR3 sequence (DNA): TGTGCCAGCAGTTACGGGGCCGAAAACTACGAGCAGTACTTC. Protein sequence: CASSYGAENYEQYF. The rearrangement links TRBV6-2 or TRBV6-3 to TRBJ2-7, with D possibly TRBD1 on 5 matching bases. V gave up 2 bases and J gave up 3 bases, with 11 bases separating them. This CDR3 region has 14 residues. CDR1 is MNHEY and CDR2 is SVGEGT in the germline V gene.